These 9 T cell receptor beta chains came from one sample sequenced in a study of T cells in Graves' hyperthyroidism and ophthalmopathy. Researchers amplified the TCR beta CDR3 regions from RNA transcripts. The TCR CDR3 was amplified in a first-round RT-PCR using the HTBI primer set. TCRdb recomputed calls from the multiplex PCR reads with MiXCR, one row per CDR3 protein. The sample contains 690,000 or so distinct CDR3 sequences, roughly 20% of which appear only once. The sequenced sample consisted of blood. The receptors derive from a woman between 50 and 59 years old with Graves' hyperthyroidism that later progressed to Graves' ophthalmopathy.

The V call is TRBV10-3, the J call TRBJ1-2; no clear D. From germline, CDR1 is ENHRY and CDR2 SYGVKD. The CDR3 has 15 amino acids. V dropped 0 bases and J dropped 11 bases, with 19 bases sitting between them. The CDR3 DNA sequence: TGTGCCATCAGTGAGTCGCACAGATCCCTTTCTGGGTACACCTTC. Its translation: CAISESHRSLSGYTF.

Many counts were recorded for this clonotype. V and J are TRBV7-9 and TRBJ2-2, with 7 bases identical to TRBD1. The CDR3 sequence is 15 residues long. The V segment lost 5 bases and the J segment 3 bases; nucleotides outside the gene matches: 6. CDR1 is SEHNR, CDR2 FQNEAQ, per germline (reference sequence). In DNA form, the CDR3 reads TGTGCCAGCAGCAAGACAGGGACGGACACCGGGGAGCTGTTTTTT. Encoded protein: CASSKTGTDTGELFF.

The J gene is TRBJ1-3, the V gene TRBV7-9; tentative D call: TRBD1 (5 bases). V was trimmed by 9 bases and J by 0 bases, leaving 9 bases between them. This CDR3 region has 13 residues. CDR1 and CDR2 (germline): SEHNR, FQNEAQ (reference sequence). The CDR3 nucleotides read TGTGCCAGAGACAGCTTCTCTGGAAACACCATATATTTT. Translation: CARDSFSGNTIYF.

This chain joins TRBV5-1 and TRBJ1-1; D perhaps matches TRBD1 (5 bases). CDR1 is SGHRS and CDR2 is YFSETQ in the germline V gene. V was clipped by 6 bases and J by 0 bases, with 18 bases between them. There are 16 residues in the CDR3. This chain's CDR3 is CASKAGQGNVNTEAFF. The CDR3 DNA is TGCGCCAGCAAAGCAGGACAAGGAAATGTGAACACTGAAGCTTTCTTT. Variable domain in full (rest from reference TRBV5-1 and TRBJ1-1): KAGVTQTPRYLIKTRGQQVTLSCSPISGHRSVSWYQQTPGQGLQFLFEYFSETQRNKGNFPGRFSGRQFSNSRSEMNVSTLELGDSALYLCASKAGQGNVNTEAFFGQGTRLTVV.

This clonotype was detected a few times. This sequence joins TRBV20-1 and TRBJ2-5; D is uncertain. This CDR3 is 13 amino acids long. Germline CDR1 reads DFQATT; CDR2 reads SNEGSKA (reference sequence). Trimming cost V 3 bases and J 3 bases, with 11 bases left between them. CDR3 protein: CSARHRGKETQYF. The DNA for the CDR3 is TGCAGTGCTAGGCACCGAGGAAAAGAGACCCAGTACTTC.

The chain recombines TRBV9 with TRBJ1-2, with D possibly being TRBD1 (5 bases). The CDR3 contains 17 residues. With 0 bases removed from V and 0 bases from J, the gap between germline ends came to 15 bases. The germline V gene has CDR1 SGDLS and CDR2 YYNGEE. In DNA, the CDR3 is TGTGCCAGCAGCGTAGAAGGAGGGGTAGCAGCTAACTATGGCTACACCTTC. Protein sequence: CASSVEGGVAANYGYTF.

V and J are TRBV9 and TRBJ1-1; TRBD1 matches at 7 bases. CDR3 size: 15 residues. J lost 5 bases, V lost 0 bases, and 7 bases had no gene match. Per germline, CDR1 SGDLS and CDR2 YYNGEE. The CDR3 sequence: CASSVVTGVGTEAFF. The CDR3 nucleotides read TGTGCCAGCAGCGTAGTTACAGGGGTGGGGACTGAAGCTTTCTTT.

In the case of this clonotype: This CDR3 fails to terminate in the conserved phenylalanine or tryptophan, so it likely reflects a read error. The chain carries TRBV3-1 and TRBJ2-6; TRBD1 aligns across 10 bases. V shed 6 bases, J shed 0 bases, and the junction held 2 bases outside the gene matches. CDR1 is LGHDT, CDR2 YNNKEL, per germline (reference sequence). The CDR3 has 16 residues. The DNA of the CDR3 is TGTGCCAGCAGTCGGACAGGGGGCTCTGGGGCCAACGTCCTGACTCTC. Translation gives CASSRTGGSGANVLTL.

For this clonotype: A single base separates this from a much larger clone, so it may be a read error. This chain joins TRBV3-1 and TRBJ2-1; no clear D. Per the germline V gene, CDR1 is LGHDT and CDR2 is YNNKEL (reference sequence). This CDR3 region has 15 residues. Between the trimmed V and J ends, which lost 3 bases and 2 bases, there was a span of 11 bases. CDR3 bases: TGTGCCAGCAGCCATTCCACGCGCCCCTACAATGAGCAGTTCTTC. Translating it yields CASSHSTRPYNEQFF.